This T cell receptor (beta chain) was identified in a study of OX40 agonist ivuxolimab in advanced cancers. On the study more broadly: The patients' treatment was ivuxolimab, an agonistic anti-OX40 (CD134) antibody. Two patients with cutaneous melanoma and one with hepatocellular carcinoma, three in total, showed partial responses. Study conclusions and caveats: At 0.1 to 3.0 mg/kg and by week 6, CD4+ and CD8+ T cells in the blood had expanded clonally.

For this clone: What it recognizes is unknown.

The ends were cut back, 7 bases at V and 8 bases at J, with 14 bases in the middle. Germline CDR1 reads DFQATT; CDR2 reads SNEGSKA (reference sequence). CDR3 length: 11 amino acids. TCRdb keeps only in-frame clones here, not all; method: immunoSEQ multiplex PCR. This sample has 65,000 to 90,000 clones; 80% to 95% occur once, and the top ten carry 7.6%. The clonotype was recovered from an adult with an advanced solid tumor such as melanoma, head and neck, liver or kidney cancer. Sequenced here: CD4+ or CD8+ T cells sorted from blood, sampled in a trial of the OX40 agonist ivuxolimab. The chain links TRBV20-1 to TRBJ1-2, with a weak D call TRBD1 (5 bases). The CDR3 sequence: CSVPREDGYTF. The CDR3 nucleotides are TGCAGTGTTCCCAGGGAGGACGGCTACACCTTC.